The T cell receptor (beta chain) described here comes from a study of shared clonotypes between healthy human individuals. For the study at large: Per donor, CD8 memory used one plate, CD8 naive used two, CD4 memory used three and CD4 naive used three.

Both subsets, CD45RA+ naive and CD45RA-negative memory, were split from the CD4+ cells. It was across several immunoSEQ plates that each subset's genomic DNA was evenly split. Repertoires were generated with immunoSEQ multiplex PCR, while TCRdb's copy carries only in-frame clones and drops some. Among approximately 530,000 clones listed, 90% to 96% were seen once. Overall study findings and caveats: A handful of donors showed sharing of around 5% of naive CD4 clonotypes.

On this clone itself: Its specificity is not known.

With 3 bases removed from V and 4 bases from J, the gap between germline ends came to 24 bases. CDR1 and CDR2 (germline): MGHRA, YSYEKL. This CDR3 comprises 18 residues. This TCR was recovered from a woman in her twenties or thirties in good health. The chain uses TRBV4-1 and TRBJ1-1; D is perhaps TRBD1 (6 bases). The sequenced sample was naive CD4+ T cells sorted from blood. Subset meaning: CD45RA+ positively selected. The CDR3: CASSHPGAKGPLGTEAFF. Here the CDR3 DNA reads TGCGCCAGCAGCCACCCGGGGGCAAAGGGGCCCTTGGGCACTGAAGCTTTCTTT.